This T cell receptor beta chain was retrieved from a study of T cells in Graves' hyperthyroidism and ophthalmopathy. Between the trimmed V and J ends, which lost 3 bases and 5 bases, there was a span of 10 bases. The CDR3 spans 14 residues. Germline assignment: CDR1 KGHSH and CDR2 LQKENI. TCR beta CDR3 regions were amplified from RNA. TCR CDR3 regions were first amplified by RT-PCR with HTBI primers. Via MiXCR, TCRdb re-called the multiplex PCR reads, giving one row per CDR3 protein. The sample carries some 350,000 distinct CDR3 sequences, around 25% recorded once. Sequencing input: blood. The chain combines TRBV18 with TRBJ1-4, with D unresolved. This TCR derives from a man in his fifties or sixties with Graves' hyperthyroidism. CDR3 sequence (DNA): TGTGCCAGCTCACCGAGCAGGCGGAATGAAAAACTGTTTTTT. Translation: CASSPSRRNEKLFF.